The present T cell receptor (beta chain) was sequenced within a study of CD8 T cells in Susac syndrome. Study-wide results and limits: The study conceded that relatively few individuals underwent its TCR sequencing and HLA analysis.

This clonotype showed up just once. Its target is not known. Germline V gene sequence: CDR1 SGDLS, CDR2 YYNGEE. Germline trimming cut 1 base from V and 8 bases from J; bases unmatched to any gene: 8. This CDR3 spans 15 amino acids. cDNA came from around 0.5 to 1 ug RNA primed by random hexamers. The TCR beta CDR3 was amplified by immunoSEQ multiplex PCR across 54 Vbeta, 13 Jbeta. TCRdb redid the calling of the immunoSEQ multiplex PCR reads with MiXCR, one entry per CDR3 protein. The data contain over 350,000 distinct CDR3 sequences, approximately 85% of them singletons. Negative magnetic isolation gave CD8+ and CD4+ cells; FACS enriched CD8+ TEMRA.

The specimen was CD8+ T cells from PBMCs. The V and J genes are TRBV9 and TRBJ2-1, with 8 bases fitting TRBD2. The TCR originated in a human donor with multiple sclerosis. In DNA, the CDR3 is TGTGCCAGCAGCGTATATGTGACTAGCGTACATGAGCAGTTCTTC. Translated: CASSVYVTSVHEQFF.